A single sample gave rise to the 22 T cell receptor beta chains below, sequenced in a study of radiotherapy plus CTLA-4 blockade in lung cancer. Here immunoSEQ multiplex PCR was the method, and the copy in TCRdb shows in-frame clones only, minus some. Here the sample spans approximately 72,000 clones, around 80% being singletons. The input for sequencing was peripheral blood, taken from a patient treated with radiotherapy plus ipilimumab. These receptors were obtained from a human donor with non-small cell lung cancer who had a complete response to radiotherapy plus ipilimumab.

This clone has just a few counts. CDR3 nucleotides: TGTGCCAGCAGTTTAAATGTTAGGGCGGTCACCGGGGAGCTGTTTTTT. Protein sequence: CASSLNVRAVTGELFF. V is TRBV28 and J is TRBJ2-2; D unclear. Trimming took 2 bases from V and 4 from J, leaving 14 bases between them. CDR3 length equals 16 residues. Germline CDR1 MDHEN, CDR2 SYDVKM.

This clone has just one count. This same CDR3 is encoded by further DNA sequences in the sample. The chain links TRBV6-5 to TRBJ1-3; D unclear. The ends were cut back, 6 bases at V and 4 bases at J, with 16 bases in the middle. The CDR3 is 15 amino acids. Germline lookup yields CDR1 MNHEY and CDR2 SVGAGI. The CDR3 protein is CASSQTGLSGNTIYF. In nucleotides, the CDR3 is TGTGCCAGCAGCCAAACCGGGTTGTCCGGAAACACCATATATTTT.

V and J are TRBV30 and TRBJ2-3, with 7 bases matching TRBD1. Germline CDR1 GTSNPN, CDR2 SVGIG (reference sequence). V lost 8 bases and J lost 5; bases outside the gene matches: 22. This CDR3 has 17 residues. The CDR3 loop reads CARGSPTGNTGGDTQYF. As DNA, the CDR3 is TGTGCCAGAGGGTCCCCGACAGGGAATACGGGCGGAGATACGCAGTATTTT.

The chain links TRBV6-1 to TRBJ1-3; D is undetermined. The CDR3 totals 16 residues. Trimming stripped 6 bases from V and 0 bases from J, with 15 bases between. CDR1 and CDR2 from the germline V gene are MNHNS and SASEGT. CDR3: CASRELGGISGNTIYF. Written as DNA, the CDR3 is TGTGCCAGCAGGGAACTCGGCGGCATCTCTGGAAACACCATATATTTT.

The genes are TRBV18 and TRBJ2-3; D might be TRBD2 (5 bases). The V gene lost 4 bases and the J gene lost 1 base, with 12 bases spanning the gap. This CDR3 comprises 15 residues. Per the germline V gene, CDR1 is KGHSH and CDR2 is LQKENI. CDR3 nucleotide sequence: TGTGCCAGCTCACGGGCCGGGGTAGGCACAGATACGCAGTATTTT. Translating it yields CASSRAGVGTDTQYF.

The chain carries TRBV18 and TRBJ1-1, with 7 bases fitting TRBD1. CDR1 KGHSH and CDR2 LQKENI come from the germline V gene. Trimming cost V 3 bases and J 7 bases; bases outside gene matches: 11. The CDR3 length is 15 residues. This CDR3 reads CASSPLTGFVGEAFF. The CDR3 region has the DNA TGTGCCAGCTCACCCCTGACAGGGTTTGTCGGTGAAGCTTTCTTT. Full variable domain (rest looked up from reference TRBV18 and TRBJ1-1): NAGVMQNPRHLVRRRGQEARLRCSPMKGHSHVYWYRQLPEEGLKFMVYLQKENIIDESGMPKERFSAEFPKEGPSILRIQQVVRGDSAAYFCASSPLTGFVGEAFFGQGTRLTVV.

This chain links TRBV5-6 with TRBJ1-6, with 8 bases lining up with TRBD1. The germline V gene has CDR1 SGHDT and CDR2 YYEEEE. CDR3 size: 12 residues. The V segment lost 2 bases and the J segment 18 bases; nucleotides outside the gene matches: 7. The CDR3 here is CASSLQGELGHF. The CDR3 nucleotides read TGTGCCAGCAGCTTACAGGGGGAACTTGGCCACTTT.

This CDR3 is CASSLGQGLGNTIYF. The CDR3 coding sequence is TGTGCCAGCAGCTTAGGACAGGGTTTAGGAAACACCATATATTTT. The V call is TRBV7-6, the J call TRBJ1-3, with 7 bases fitting TRBD1. The CDR3 runs to 15 residues. Trimming at V came to 1 base and at J to 4 bases, leaving 4 bases not matched to a gene. CDR1 and CDR2 (germline): SGHVS, FNYEAQ.

This clone showed up just once. The chain employs TRBV7-8 and TRBJ2-1, with 12 bases fitting TRBD2. The CDR3 has 16 residues. Germline assignment: CDR1 SGHVS and CDR2 FQNEAQ. V trimming: 3 bases; J trimming: 6 bases; junction bases outside the gene matches: 6. The CDR3 DNA is TGTGCCAGCAGCTTCCCAGGACTAGCGGGACTCAATGAGCAGTTCTTC. Translation: CASSFPGLAGLNEQFF.

The chain employs TRBV30 and TRBJ1-1; D unclear. Germline values: CDR1 GTSNPN, CDR2 SVGIG (reference sequence). The V gene lost 8 bases and the J gene lost 0 bases, with 7 bases spanning the gap. The length of the CDR3 is 11 residues. The DNA for the CDR3 is TGTGCCGGACGGTTGAACACTGAAGCTTTCTTT. Its protein product is CAGRLNTEAFF.

This chain links TRBV6-5 with TRBJ2-1, with 10 bases lining up with TRBD2. Unmatched junction bases numbered 6, after V lost 2 bases and J lost 8 bases. Germline V CDR1 and CDR2: MNHEY, SVGAGI. There are 15 residues in the CDR3. The CDR3 is CASSYGLAGADEQFF. DNA for the CDR3: TGTGCCAGCAGTTACGGTCTAGCGGGAGCGGATGAGCAGTTCTTC.

The V gene is TRBV6-1, the J gene TRBJ2-3; 7 nucleotides match TRBD2. CDR3 length: 14 residues. V trimming: 6 bases; J trimming: 1 base; junction bases outside the gene matches: 4. Germline CDR1 MNHNS, CDR2 SASEGT. This CDR3 reads CASSASGRTDTQYF. The DNA of the CDR3 is TGTGCCAGCAGCGCTAGCGGCCGCACAGATACGCAGTATTTT.

The sample holds a few counts of this clone. The chain has TRBV7-6 and TRBJ2-5; 8 bases are shared with TRBD2. The CDR3 spans 16 residues. Germline V gene sequence: CDR1 SGHVS, CDR2 FNYEAQ. V shed 5 bases and J 2 bases; nucleotides not matched to a gene: 10. CDR3 sequence (DNA): TGTGCCAGCAGCCCCCGGGGACCGGGGGGGCAAGAGACCCAGTACTTC. It specifies CASSPRGPGGQETQYF.

V usage is TRBV5-1 and J usage is TRBJ2-3; D uncertain. The CDR3 spans 15 residues. The V end lost 3 bases, the J end lost 5 bases, and 16 bases lay between the germline ends. The V gene's germline CDR1 is SGHRS and CDR2 YFSETQ. The CDR3 coding sequence is TGCGCCAGCAGCTCAGGATCGTCTGTGGGAGATACGCAGTATTTT. Protein product: CASSSGSSVGDTQYF.

J is TRBJ2-2 and V is TRBV4-3; D is uncertain. The ends were cut back, 1 base at V and 4 bases at J, with 4 bases in the middle. The CDR3 sequence is 13 residues long. Germline loops: CDR1 LGHNA, CDR2 YSLEER. The CDR3 spells CASSQVFTGELFF. The DNA of the CDR3 is TGCGCCAGCAGCCAAGTCTTCACCGGGGAGCTGTTTTTT.

This sequence joins TRBV7-2 and TRBJ2-3; D is perhaps TRBD1 (5 bases). V lost 2 bases to trimming and J lost 3 bases, with 9 bases between them. This CDR3 has 14 amino acids. In germline, CDR1 is SGHTA, CDR2 FQGNSA. CDR3 in DNA: TGTGCCAGCAGCTTACAGGGAACTACAGATACGCAGTATTTT. Its translation: CASSLQGTTDTQYF.

As to this clone: The same CDR3 arises from other DNA sequences in this sample as well. The chain carries TRBV6-1 and TRBJ1-1; D gene ambiguous. Germline CDR1 MNHNS, CDR2 SASEGT. V was clipped by 3 bases and J by 1 base, with 6 bases between them. The CDR3 has 13 amino acids. The CDR3 region is CASSETGNTEAFF. The CDR3 bases are TGTGCCAGCAGTGAGACGGGGAACACTGAAGCTTTCTTT.

V and J are TRBV30 and TRBJ1-1; D not certain. Trimming removed 2 bases from V and 2 bases from J, with 15 bases in between. The CDR3 runs 15 residues. Germline assignment: CDR1 GTSNPN and CDR2 SVGIG (reference sequence). The CDR3 sequence: CAWSRAGSVNTEAFF. The DNA of the CDR3 is TGTGCCTGGAGTAGGGCGGGGAGTGTCAACACTGAAGCTTTCTTT.

This chain uses TRBV11-3 with TRBJ2-5, with 10 bases that match TRBD1. Germline CDR1 reads SGHNT; CDR2 reads YENEEA. CDR3 length: 15 amino acids. V shed 4 bases and J 5 bases; nucleotides not matched to a gene: 7. The DNA of the CDR3 is TGTGCCAGCAGCTACGACAGGGGGCGGACGGAGACCCAGTACTTC. Translating it yields CASSYDRGRTETQYF. Drawing the rest from reference TRBV11-3 and TRBJ2-5, the complete variable domain is EAGVVQSPRYKIIEKKQPVAFWCNPISGHNTLYWYLQNLGQGPELLIRYENEEAVDDSQLPKDRFSAERLKGVDSTLKIQPAELGDSAVYLCASSYDRGRTETQYFGPGTRLLVL.

This clone occurred once. The chain combines TRBV19 with TRBJ2-1; 16 positions agree with TRBD2. The V and J ends lost 4 bases and 7 bases, in that order; junction bases with no gene match: 7. Germline V gene lookup returns CDR1 LNHDA and CDR2 SQIVND (reference sequence). This CDR3 has 17 residues. The CDR3 coding sequence is TGTGCCAGTAGTACTGGGACTAGCGGGGGGGTTTTTAATGAGCAGTTCTTC. Protein product: CASSTGTSGGVFNEQFF. Variable domain in full (rest from reference TRBV19 and TRBJ2-1): DGGITQSPKYLFRKEGQNVTLSCEQNLNHDAMYWYRQDPGQGLRLIYYSQIVNDFQKGDIAEGYSVSREKKESFPLTVTSAQKNPTAFYLCASSTGTSGGVFNEQFFGPGTRLTVL.

The CDR3 region has the DNA TGTGCCAGCAGCTTAGCCTTCCGACAGGTCTCTGGAAACACCATATATTTT. It translates to CASSLAFRQVSGNTIYF. This chain connects TRBV7-2 to TRBJ1-3; D possibly corresponds to TRBD1 (6 bases). With 0 bases removed from V and 0 bases from J, the gap between germline ends came to 12 bases. This CDR3 is 17 amino acids long. The germline CDR1 and CDR2 sequences are SGHTA and FQGNSA.

CDR3 nucleotides: TGTGCCAGCAGCCGGGACATTTCCCTCTATGGCTACACCTTC. Residues: CASSRDISLYGYTF. The rearrangement uses TRBV11-2 and TRBJ1-2; possibly TRBD1 for D (6 bases). Germline V gives CDR1 SGHAT, CDR2 FQNNGV. The CDR3 sequence is 14 residues long. Trimming took 5 bases from V and 4 from J, leaving 14 bases between them.